The 30 T cell receptor beta chains presented below share a single source sample, sequenced in a study of T cells after yellow fever vaccination (dated 2019 in TCRdb). Reading the label with the study, this specimen's treatment or condition is: live attenuated yellow fever vaccine strain. Library preparation employed 5' RACE. Sequencing was carried out with an Illumina HiSeq 2500. TCRdb took the public reads, trimmed them with fastp at Q25, ran MiXCR for clone calling and kept in-frame beta chains. Rows with one shared CDR3 protein collapse into an entry with the most common genes and DNA. The sample includes 200,000 to 300,000 distinct CDR3 sequences, with 6.7% observed a single time. Clones ranked in the top ten supply roughly 1% of the sample. The sample was CD4+ T cells sorted from PBMCs, taken on the day of the yellow fever booster vaccination. The receptors stem from a man in his thirties or forties who received the YFV17D yellow fever vaccine.

This clonotype was seen ten or more times. The CDR3, as DNA: TGTGCCTGGGGGGTGTATACGCAGTATTTT. Its protein is CAWGVYTQYF. The rearrangement links TRBV30 to TRBJ2-3; the D is unclear. CDR1 is GTSNPN, CDR2 SVGIG, per germline (reference sequence). V shed 5 bases and J shed 7 bases, with 7 bases lying between them. The CDR3 spans 10 residues. The full variable domain, with the rest looked up from reference TRBV30 and TRBJ2-3, is SQTIHQWPATLVQPVGSPLSLECTVEGTSNPNLYWYRQAAGRGLQLLFYSVGIGQISSEVPQNLSASRPQDRQFILSSKKLLLSDSGFYLCAWGVYTQYFGPGTRLTVL.

At least ten counts were recorded for this clonotype. The V call is TRBV19, the J call TRBJ2-3; unclear D gene. This CDR3 has 13 amino acids. The germline V gene encodes CDR1 LNHDA and CDR2 SQIVND (reference sequence). Deletions cut 6 bases from V and 3 bases from J, with 10 bases between. The CDR3 is CASSHTGTDTQYF. As DNA, the CDR3 is TGTGCCAGTAGCCATACTGGGACAGATACGCAGTATTTT.

This clonotype was seen repeatedly, ten times or more. Here the CDR3 DNA reads TGCGCCAGCAGCCTAGAGGGGGGAGCCTACAATGAGCAGTTCTTC. Translated: CASSLEGGAYNEQFF. V usage is TRBV4-3 and J usage is TRBJ2-1, with D perhaps given as TRBD1 or TRBD2 (6 bases each). The CDR3 consists of 15 residues. The ends were cut back, 4 bases at V and 2 bases at J, with 12 bases in the middle. CDR1 and CDR2 from the germline V gene are LGHNA and YSLEER.

This clonotype was counted at least ten times. The J gene is TRBJ1-1, the V gene TRBV11-2, with D possibly TRBD1 on 5 matching bases. The CDR3 runs 14 residues. Germline V CDR1 and CDR2: SGHAT, FQNNGV. V was shortened by 0 bases and J by 1 base, with 6 bases between the two germline ends. CDR3 nucleotide sequence: TGTGCCAGCAGCTTAGACAGGGCGAACACTGAAGCTTTCTTT. It yields the protein CASSLDRANTEAFF.

This chain connects TRBV20-1 to TRBJ1-1, with a tentative D call TRBD1 (5 bases). Trimming removed 2 bases from V and 7 bases from J, with 8 bases in between. The CDR3 spans 11 residues. Germline assignment: CDR1 DFQATT and CDR2 SNEGSKA (reference sequence). The CDR3 protein is CSARSGIEAFF. The CDR3 DNA reads as TGCAGTGCTAGATCAGGGATTGAAGCTTTCTTT.

The genes are TRBV9 and TRBJ2-2; D is perhaps TRBD2 (7 bases). CDR3 length: 16 residues. V shed 4 bases and J shed 2 bases, with 15 bases lying between them. Per the germline V gene, CDR1 is SGDLS and CDR2 is YYNGEE. This CDR3 reads CASSFQGTTNTGELFF. The DNA of the CDR3 is TGTGCCAGCAGCTTCCAGGGGACTACCAACACCGGGGAGCTGTTTTTT.

There are many counts of this clonotype. The chain uses TRBV5-6 and TRBJ2-2; D may be TRBD2 (6 bases). This CDR3 comprises 15 residues. Trimming pared 2 bases from V and 7 bases from J, leaving 15 bases between. CDR1 and CDR2 from the germline V gene are SGHDT and YYEEEE. The CDR3 reads CASSLSGLVVGELFF. The CDR3 DNA sequence: TGTGCCAGCAGCTTATCGGGACTGGTCGTCGGGGAGCTGTTTTTT. Filled out from reference TRBV5-6 and TRBJ2-2, the complete variable domain reads DAGVTQSPTHLIKTRGQQVTLRCSPKSGHDTVSWYQQALGQGPQFIFQYYEEEERQRGNFPDRFSGHQFPNYSSELNVNALLLGDSALYLCASSLSGLVVGELFFGEGSRLTVL.

The chain links TRBV27 to TRBJ1-6; D is unclear. This CDR3 spans 15 amino acids. The ends were cut back, 5 bases at V and 7 bases at J, with 15 bases in the middle. Germline V gene data show CDR1 as MNHEY and CDR2 as SMNVEV (reference sequence). CDR3 region: CASSREEKANSPLHF. CDR3 sequence (DNA): TGTGCCAGCAGTAGAGAGGAGAAGGCGAATTCACCCCTCCACTTT.

This clonotype was detected ten times or more. The V call is TRBV27, the J call TRBJ1-3; TRBD1 matches at 7 bases. The trim removed 4 bases at V and 4 bases at J, leaving 4 bases unmatched. The CDR3 loop spans 14 amino acids. Germline lookup yields CDR1 MNHEY and CDR2 SMNVEV (reference sequence). CDR3 DNA: TGTGCCAGCAGTTCGACAGGGACAGGAAACACCATATATTTT. Translated: CASSSTGTGNTIYF.

The table lists this clonotype with a few counts. The J gene is TRBJ2-5, the V gene TRBV15, with D unclear. The V end lost 5 bases, the J end lost 0 bases, and 10 bases lay between the germline ends. This CDR3 spans 14 amino acids. Germline V lookup: CDR1 LNHNV, CDR2 YYDKDF (reference sequence). CDR3 coding DNA: TGTGCCACCAGCTCCCGGCAGTACCAAGAGACCCAGTACTTC. Translating it yields CATSSRQYQETQYF.

This clonotype was observed many times. The rearrangement links TRBV28 to TRBJ2-7; the D is unclear. This CDR3 is 14 amino acids long. CDR1 is MDHEN, CDR2 SYDVKM, per germline. Trimming cost V 4 bases and J 3 bases, with 13 bases left between them. The CDR3 DNA sequence: TGTGCCAGCAGTTCCCCCGGGCGGAGCTACGAGCAGTACTTC. Translating gives CASSSPGRSYEQYF.

The table lists this clonotype with a few counts. V usage is TRBV20-1 and J usage is TRBJ1-1, with 7 bases that match TRBD1. V gave up 5 bases and J gave up 7 bases; unmatched junction bases: 13. The CDR3 is made up of 14 amino acids. The germline gives CDR1 DFQATT, CDR2 SNEGSKA (reference sequence). Here the CDR3 DNA reads TGCAGTGCTTCACCTCCTACCAGGACAGGTGAAGCTTTCTTT. Encoded protein: CSASPPTRTGEAFF.

This clonotype was counted between two and nine times. The chain joins TRBV5-1 to TRBJ2-3, with 7 bases aligning to TRBD2. J was trimmed by 1 base and V by 6 bases; bases with no gene match: 17. Germline lookup yields CDR1 SGHRS and CDR2 YFSETQ. This CDR3 is built from 18 residues. The CDR3 is CASTNGRAGASGTDTQYF. DNA for the CDR3: TGCGCCAGCACCAACGGTCGGGCGGGAGCGTCTGGCACAGATACGCAGTATTTT.

The J gene is TRBJ2-1, the V gene TRBV12-3 or TRBV12-4; D is undetermined. Trimming left V 1 base short and J 8 bases short, with 6 bases between. The CDR3 consists of 12 residues. This CDR3 reads CASSLGNDEQFF. The DNA for the CDR3 is TGTGCCAGCAGTTTAGGGAACGATGAGCAGTTCTTC.

The CDR3 spells CSGSSGANVLTF. In nucleotides, the CDR3 is TGCAGTGGAAGCTCTGGGGCCAACGTCCTGACTTTC. This chain links TRBV20-1 with TRBJ2-6; D unresolved. The V gene's germline CDR1 is DFQATT and CDR2 SNEGSKA (reference sequence). Trimming left V 7 bases short and J 0 bases short, with 4 bases between. The CDR3 sequence is 12 residues long.

This clonotype was observed at least ten times. The chain uses TRBV12-3 or TRBV12-4 and TRBJ2-1; TRBD2 might be the D (5 bases). CDR3 length: 12 amino acids. V lost 6 bases, J lost 6 bases, and 9 bases lay in between. CDR3: CASRTRFNEQFF. As DNA, the CDR3 is TGTGCCAGCAGAACTAGATTCAATGAGCAGTTCTTC.

A remark on this clonotype: This clone may be a read error of a much larger clone one base away. The rearrangement links TRBV29-1 to TRBJ1-5; TRBD1 might be the D (6 bases). The CDR3 has 13 residues. The germline V gene encodes CDR1 SQVTM and CDR2 ANQGSEA. The ends were cut back, 4 bases at V and 6 bases at J, with 13 bases in the middle. CDR3 nucleotide sequence: TGCAGCGTTGGAGGGGGTCGCATTCAGCCCCAGCATTTT. Amino acids: CSVGGGRIQPQHF.

This clonotype was seen repeatedly, ten times or more. V gene TRBV12-3 or TRBV12-4 combines with J gene TRBJ2-1, with a tentative D call TRBD2 (5 bases). The length of the CDR3 is 12 residues. Trimming pared 5 bases from V and 9 bases from J, leaving 11 bases between. The CDR3 nucleotides are TGTGCCAGCAGTCCTCTCCGGGGTGAGCAGTTCTTC. It is translated as CASSPLRGEQFF.

This clonotype has a handful of counts. This rearrangement joins TRBV16 to TRBJ2-7; maybe TRBD1 (6 bases). The V end was cut by 4 bases, the J end by 2 bases, with 12 bases between. The germline V gene encodes CDR1 KGHSY and CDR2 FQNENV. CDR3 length: 14 residues. The CDR3 is CASSLPGTPYEQYF. The CDR3 DNA is TGTGCCAGCAGCCTTCCCGGGACACCCTACGAGCAGTACTTC.

This clonotype has just a few counts. This sequence joins TRBV7-6 and TRBJ2-1; D is uncertain. CDR1 is SGHVS, CDR2 FNYEAQ, per germline. The CDR3 is 13 amino acids. V was pared by 6 bases and J by 4 bases, with 10 bases between. The CDR3 DNA reads TGTGCCAGCAGTTCTCTAATATACAATGAGCAGTTCTTC. The encoded protein is CASSSLIYNEQFF.

The CDR3 loop reads CASSRGRGNQPQHF. The CDR3 DNA follows: TGTGCCAGCAGTAGGGGGCGAGGCAATCAGCCCCAGCATTTT. J is TRBJ1-5 and V is TRBV6-2 or TRBV6-3, with 7 bases fitting TRBD1. The CDR3 is 14 amino acids. With 5 bases clipped from V and 2 bases from J, the junction kept 3 bases outside the gene matches. The germline gives CDR1 MNHEY, CDR2 SVGEGT.

This CDR3 reads CSAPTLLPERDTQYF. CDR3 coding DNA: TGCAGTGCACCTACGCTTCTCCCCGAGAGAGATACGCAGTATTTT. The chain recombines TRBV20-1 with TRBJ2-3; no reliable D call. Germline CDR1 and CDR2: DFQATT and SNEGSKA (reference sequence). This CDR3 comprises 15 residues. The V end was cut by 6 bases, the J end by 5 bases, with 21 bases between.

This clonotype has only a few counts. This chain connects TRBV9 to TRBJ2-7; possible D gene TRBD1, 6 bases. Germline V gene sequence: CDR1 SGDLS, CDR2 YYNGEE. The CDR3 is made up of 12 amino acids. The V end was cut by 0 bases, the J end by 9 bases, with 10 bases between. This CDR3 reads CASSVGRGRQYF. In DNA, the CDR3 is TGTGCCAGCAGCGTAGGCAGGGGAAGGCAGTACTTC. The full variable domain, its missing parts supplied by reference TRBV9 and TRBJ2-7, is DSGVTQTPKHLITATGQRVTLRCSPRSGDLSVYWYQQSLDQGLQFLIQYYNGEERAKGNILERFSAQQFPDLHSELNLSSLELGDSALYFCASSVGRGRQYFGPGTRLTVT.

There are many counts of this clonotype. This chain joins TRBV5-1 and TRBJ1-2; TRBD1 agrees at 9 bases. V dropped 0 bases and J dropped 5; count of bases not matched to a gene: 2. The CDR3 covers 14 residues. Germline-derived CDR1 and CDR2 are SGHRS and YFSETQ. CDR3 in DNA: TGCGCCAGCAGCTTGGCCGGGACAGGGTATGGCTACACCTTC. Amino acids: CASSLAGTGYGYTF. The whole variable domain, filled in from reference TRBV5-1 and TRBJ1-2, reads KAGVTQTPRYLIKTRGQQVTLSCSPISGHRSVSWYQQTPGQGLQFLFEYFSETQRNKGNFPGRFSGRQFSNSRSEMNVSTLELGDSALYLCASSLAGTGYGYTFGSGTRLTVV.

This clonotype occurred many times. This chain uses TRBV7-9 with TRBJ2-5, with 8 bases fitting TRBD2. The germline CDR1 and CDR2 sequences are SEHNR and FQNEAQ (reference sequence). The CDR3 has 14 amino acids. J was trimmed by 5 bases and V by 7 bases; bases with no gene match: 9. The CDR3 DNA reads TGTGCCAGCACCACCGCCGGGGGGGCCGAGACCCAGTACTTC. It yields the protein CASTTAGGAETQYF.

A remark on this clonotype: A read error is possible here, since a much larger clone lies one base away. The V call is TRBV7-7, the J call TRBJ2-3; D unresolved. The CDR3 spans 14 residues. Germline CDR1 reads SSHAT; CDR2 reads FNYEAQ (reference sequence). The CDR3 nucleotides are TGTGCTAGCATCTTATCAGTGAGCACAGATACGCAGTATTTT. Its translation: CASILSVSTDTQYF.

This clonotype appeared many times. This chain joins TRBV12-3 or TRBV12-4 and TRBJ2-2; 8 positions match TRBD2. J lost 3 bases, V lost 2 bases, and 2 bases had no gene match. The CDR3 contains 15 residues. The DNA of the CDR3 is TGTGCCAGCAGTTTAACTAGCGGTTACACCGGGGAGCTGTTTTTT. This translates into CASSLTSGYTGELFF.

This clonotype appeared many times. J is TRBJ1-5 and V is TRBV20-1, with TRBD1 identical over 10 bases. The CDR3 totals 17 residues. V was pared by 1 base and J by 11 bases, with 17 bases of the junction left unmatched. CDR1 and CDR2 from the germline V gene are DFQATT and SNEGSKA (reference sequence). The CDR3 nucleotides read TGCAGTGCTAGAGCCCCGGGGACAGGGGCGTGGAGGGGGGCCCAGCATTTT. Protein: CSARAPGTGAWRGAQHF.

On this clonotype itself: Sequence at one end of the junction differs from germline and may be a read error. The rearrangement uses TRBV7-2 and TRBJ2-1; D remains unclear. The CDR3 contains 16 residues. Germline loops: CDR1 SGHTA, CDR2 FQGNSA. This CDR3 is CPSSLASTSGSNEQFF. CDR3 nucleotide sequence: TGTCCCAGCAGCTTAGCTTCCACTTCGGGTTCCAATGAGCAGTTCTTC.

Many counts were recorded for this clonotype. An end of the junction differs from the germline gene, which may be a read error. The gene calls are TRBV6-2 or TRBV6-3 and TRBJ2-1; 7 positions agree with TRBD1. Germline V gene lookup returns CDR1 MNHEY and CDR2 SVGEGT. The CDR3 length is 13 residues. CDR3 DNA sequence: TGTGCCAGCTGGAATCGGGACAGCAGAAACACGATCTTC. Translated, it gives CASWNRDSRNTIF.